This T cell receptor (beta chain) was recovered during a study of cytomegalovirus exposure and HLA in healthy donors. Study results and caveats: Three chains linked to CMV were shown in vitro to be specific for CMV antigens. A later analysis found first-cohort TCR clusters tended to co-occur in the 90 to 150 validation repertoires. Whilst most TCR sequences proved rare, a subset of public TCRs occurred across many donors.

Germline-derived CDR1 and CDR2 are MDHEN and SYDVKM. The V gene lost 8 bases and the J gene lost 3 bases, with 14 bases spanning the gap. This CDR3 region has 14 residues. A word on this clone: Its antigen is unidentified.

Assay used: immunoSEQ multiplex PCR; TCRdb lists only in-frame clones, some missing. The sample has more than 110,000 clones, around 85% seen once; the top ten hold less than 3%. This chain joins TRBV28 and TRBJ1-5; D is possibly TRBD1 (5 bases). What was sequenced was PBMCs. The clonotype originates from a man between 18 and 29 years old in good health and CMV-seronegative. Here the CDR3 DNA reads TGTGCCAGCCGAGACAGAAATTACAATCAGCCCCAGCATTTT. Its translation is CASRDRNYNQPQHF.